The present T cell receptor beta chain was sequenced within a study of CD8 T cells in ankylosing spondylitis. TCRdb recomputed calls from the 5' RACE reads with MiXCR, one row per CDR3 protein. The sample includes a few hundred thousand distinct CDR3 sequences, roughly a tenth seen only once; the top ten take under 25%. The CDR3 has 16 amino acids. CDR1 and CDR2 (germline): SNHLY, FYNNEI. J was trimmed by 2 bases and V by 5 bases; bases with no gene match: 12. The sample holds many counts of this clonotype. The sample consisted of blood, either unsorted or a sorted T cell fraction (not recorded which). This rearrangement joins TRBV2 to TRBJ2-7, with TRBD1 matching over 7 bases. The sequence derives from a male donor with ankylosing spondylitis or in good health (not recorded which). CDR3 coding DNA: TGTGCCAGCAGTCAACCTGACAGGGCGATAGCCTACGAGCAGTACTTC. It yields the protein CASSQPDRAIAYEQYF.